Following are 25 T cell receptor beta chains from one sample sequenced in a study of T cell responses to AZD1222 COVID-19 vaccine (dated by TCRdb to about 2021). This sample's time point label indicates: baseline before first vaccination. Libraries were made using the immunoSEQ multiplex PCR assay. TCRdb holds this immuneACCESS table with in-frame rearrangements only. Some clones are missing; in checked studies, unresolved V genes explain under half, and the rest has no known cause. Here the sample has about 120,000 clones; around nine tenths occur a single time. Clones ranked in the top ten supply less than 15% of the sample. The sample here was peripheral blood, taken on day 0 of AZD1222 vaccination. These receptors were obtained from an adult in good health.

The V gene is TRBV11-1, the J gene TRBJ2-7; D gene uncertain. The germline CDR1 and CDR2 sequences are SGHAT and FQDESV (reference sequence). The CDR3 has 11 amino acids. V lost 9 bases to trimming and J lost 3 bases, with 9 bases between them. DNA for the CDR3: TGTGCCAGTGGGGTCGACTACGAGCAGTACTTC. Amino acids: CASGVDYEQYF.

Here the CDR3 DNA reads TGTGCCAGTAGTATTGGGACAGGGTACAATGAGCAGTTCTTC. It encodes CASSIGTGYNEQFF. The chain combines TRBV19 with TRBJ2-1; 9 bases are a match to TRBD1. CDR1 is LNHDA and CDR2 is SQIVND in the germline V gene (reference sequence). This CDR3 is built from 14 residues. V lost 3 bases and J lost 4; bases outside the gene matches: 1.

CDR3 nucleotides: TGCGCCAGCGGAGGGACAGGGGGGTCCTACAATGAGCAGTTCTTC. Its translation is CASGGTGGSYNEQFF. The V gene is TRBV5-1, the J gene TRBJ2-1; 11 positions agree with TRBD1. Germline assignment: CDR1 SGHRS and CDR2 YFSETQ. The CDR3 sequence is 15 residues long. Germline trimming cut 7 bases from V and 1 base from J; bases unmatched to any gene: 4. Supplemented by reference TRBV5-1 and TRBJ2-1, the full variable domain reads KAGVTQTPRYLIKTRGQQVTLSCSPISGHRSVSWYQQTPGQGLQFLFEYFSETQRNKGNFPGRFSGRQFSNSRSEMNVSTLELGDSALYLCASGGTGGSYNEQFFGPGTRLTVL.

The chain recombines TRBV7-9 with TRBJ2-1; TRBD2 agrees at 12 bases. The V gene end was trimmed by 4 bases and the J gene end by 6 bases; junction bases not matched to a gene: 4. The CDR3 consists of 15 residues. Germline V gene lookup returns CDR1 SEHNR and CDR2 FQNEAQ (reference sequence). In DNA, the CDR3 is TGTGCCAGCAGCTCTGGACTAGCGGGACCCAATGAGCAGTTCTTC. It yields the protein CASSSGLAGPNEQFF.

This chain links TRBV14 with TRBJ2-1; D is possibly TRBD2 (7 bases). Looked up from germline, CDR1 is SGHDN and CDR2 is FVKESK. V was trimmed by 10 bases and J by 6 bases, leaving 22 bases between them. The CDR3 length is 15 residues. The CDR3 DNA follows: TGTGCCACCAGAGCAGGGGCTAGCGGAACCAATGAGCAGTTCTTC. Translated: CATRAGASGTNEQFF.

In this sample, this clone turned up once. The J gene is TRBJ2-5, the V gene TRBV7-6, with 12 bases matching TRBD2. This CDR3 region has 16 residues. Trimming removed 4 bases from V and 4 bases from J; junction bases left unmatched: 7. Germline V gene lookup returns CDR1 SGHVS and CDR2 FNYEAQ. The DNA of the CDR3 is TGTGCCAGCAGCTCCACGACTAGCGGGAGAGCAGAGACCCAGTACTTC. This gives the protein CASSSTTSGRAETQYF.

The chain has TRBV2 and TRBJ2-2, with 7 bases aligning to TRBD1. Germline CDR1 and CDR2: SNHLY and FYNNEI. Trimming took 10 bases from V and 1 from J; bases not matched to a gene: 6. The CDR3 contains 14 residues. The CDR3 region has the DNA TGTGCCACCAGAAGGGGGCTGAACACCGGGGAGCTGTTTTTT. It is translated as CATRRGLNTGELFF.

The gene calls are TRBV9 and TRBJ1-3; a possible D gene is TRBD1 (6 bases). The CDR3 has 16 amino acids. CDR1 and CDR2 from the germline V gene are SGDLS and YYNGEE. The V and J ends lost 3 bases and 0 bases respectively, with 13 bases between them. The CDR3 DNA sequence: TGTGCCAGCAGCGGGTCAGGGGCGAGCTCTGGAAACACCATATATTTT. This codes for CASSGSGASSGNTIYF.

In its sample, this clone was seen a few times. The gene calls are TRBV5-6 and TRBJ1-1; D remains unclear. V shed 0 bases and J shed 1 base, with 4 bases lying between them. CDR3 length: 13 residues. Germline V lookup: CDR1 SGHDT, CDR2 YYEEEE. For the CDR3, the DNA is TGTGCCAGCAGCTTGGAGGCGAACACTGAAGCTTTCTTT. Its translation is CASSLEANTEAFF.

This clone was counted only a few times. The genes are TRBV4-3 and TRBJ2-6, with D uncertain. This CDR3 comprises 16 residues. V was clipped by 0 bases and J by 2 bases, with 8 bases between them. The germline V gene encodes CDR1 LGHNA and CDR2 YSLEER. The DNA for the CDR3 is TGCGCCAGCAGCCAAGATTTCCGGGCTGGGGCCAACGTCCTGACTTTC. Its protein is CASSQDFRAGANVLTF.

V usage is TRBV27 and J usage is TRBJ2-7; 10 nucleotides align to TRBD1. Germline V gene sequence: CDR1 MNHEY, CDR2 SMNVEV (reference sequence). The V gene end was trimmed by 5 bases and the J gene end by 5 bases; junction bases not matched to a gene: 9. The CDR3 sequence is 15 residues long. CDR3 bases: TGTGCCAGCAGTGTACCGGGACAGGGGTTCCACGAGCAGTACTTC. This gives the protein CASSVPGQGFHEQYF.

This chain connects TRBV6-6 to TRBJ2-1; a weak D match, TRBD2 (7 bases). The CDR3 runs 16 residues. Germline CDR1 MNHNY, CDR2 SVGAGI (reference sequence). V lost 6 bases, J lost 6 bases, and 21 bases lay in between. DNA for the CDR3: TGTGCCAGCAGCGCATCCCGGGGAGGGGGTGTCAATGAGCAGTTCTTC. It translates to CASSASRGGGVNEQFF.

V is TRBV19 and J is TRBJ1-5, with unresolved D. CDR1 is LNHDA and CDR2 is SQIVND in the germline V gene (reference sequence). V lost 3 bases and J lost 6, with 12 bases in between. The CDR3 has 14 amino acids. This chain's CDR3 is CASSIPLGLQPQHF. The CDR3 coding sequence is TGTGCCAGTAGTATCCCCCTGGGCCTTCAGCCCCAGCATTTT.

CDR3 DNA: TGTGCCAGCAGTACTTTAGGACAGGGCAATCAGCCCCAGCATTTT. The encoded protein is CASSTLGQGNQPQHF. This chain connects TRBV28 to TRBJ1-5; 7 bases fit TRBD1. The V gene end was trimmed by 5 bases and the J gene end by 2 bases; junction bases not matched to a gene: 6. The CDR3 consists of 15 residues. Per the germline V gene, CDR1 is MDHEN and CDR2 is SYDVKM. The variable domain in full, with the rest retrieved from reference TRBV28 and TRBJ1-5, is DVKVTQSSRYLVKRTGEKVFLECVQDMDHENMFWYRQDPGLGLRLIYFSYDVKMKEKGDIPEGYSVSREKKERFSLILESASTNQTSMYLCASSTLGQGNQPQHFGDGTRLSIL.

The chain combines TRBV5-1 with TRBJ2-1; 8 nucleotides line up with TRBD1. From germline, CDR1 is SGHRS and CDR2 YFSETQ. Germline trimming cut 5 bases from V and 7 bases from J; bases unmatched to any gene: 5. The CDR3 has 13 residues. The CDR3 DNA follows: TGCGCCAGCAGTTTCGACAGGGGTAATGAGCAGTTCTTC. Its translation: CASSFDRGNEQFF. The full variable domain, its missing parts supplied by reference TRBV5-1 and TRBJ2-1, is KAGVTQTPRYLIKTRGQQVTLSCSPISGHRSVSWYQQTPGQGLQFLFEYFSETQRNKGNFPGRFSGRQFSNSRSEMNVSTLELGDSALYLCASSFDRGNEQFFGPGTRLTVL.

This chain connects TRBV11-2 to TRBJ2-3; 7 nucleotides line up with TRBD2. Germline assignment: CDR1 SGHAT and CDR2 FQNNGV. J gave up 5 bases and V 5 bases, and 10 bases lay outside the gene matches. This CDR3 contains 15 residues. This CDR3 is CASSPAGGSLDTQYF. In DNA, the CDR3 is TGTGCCAGCAGCCCCGCCGGCGGGAGCTTAGATACGCAGTATTTT.

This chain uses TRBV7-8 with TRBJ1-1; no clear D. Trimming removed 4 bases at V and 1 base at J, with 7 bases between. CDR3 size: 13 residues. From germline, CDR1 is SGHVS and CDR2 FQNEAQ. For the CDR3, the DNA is TGTGCCAGCAGCTGGGCGGAGAACACTGAAGCTTTCTTT. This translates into CASSWAENTEAFF.

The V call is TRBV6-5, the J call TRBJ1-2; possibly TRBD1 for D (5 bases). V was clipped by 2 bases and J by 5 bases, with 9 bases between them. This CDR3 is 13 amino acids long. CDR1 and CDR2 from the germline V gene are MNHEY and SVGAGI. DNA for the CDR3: TGTGCCAGCAGTTACGGGGGAGGGTATGGCTACACCTTC. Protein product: CASSYGGGYGYTF.

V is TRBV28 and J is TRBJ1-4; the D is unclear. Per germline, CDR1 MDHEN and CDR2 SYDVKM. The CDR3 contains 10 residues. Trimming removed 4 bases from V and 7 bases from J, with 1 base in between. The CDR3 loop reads CASSSEKLFF. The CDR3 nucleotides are TGTGCCAGCAGTTCTGAAAAACTGTTTTTT.

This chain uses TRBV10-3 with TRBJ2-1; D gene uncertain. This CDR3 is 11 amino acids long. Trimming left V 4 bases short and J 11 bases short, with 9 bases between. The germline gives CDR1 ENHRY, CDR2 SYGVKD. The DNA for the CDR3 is TGTGCCATCAGTGGGCAGGACCAGCAGTTCTTC. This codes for CAISGQDQQFF.

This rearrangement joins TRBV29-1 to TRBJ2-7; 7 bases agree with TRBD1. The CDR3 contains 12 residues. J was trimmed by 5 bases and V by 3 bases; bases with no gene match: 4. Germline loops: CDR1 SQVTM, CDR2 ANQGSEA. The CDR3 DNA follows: TGCAGCGTTGAGGGACAGAGAGACGAGCAGTACTTC. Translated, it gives CSVEGQRDEQYF.

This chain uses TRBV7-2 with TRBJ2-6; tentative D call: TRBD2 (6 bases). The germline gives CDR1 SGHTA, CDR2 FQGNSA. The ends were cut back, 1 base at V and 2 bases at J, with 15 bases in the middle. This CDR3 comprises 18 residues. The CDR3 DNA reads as TGTGCCAGCAGCTTAGGAATATTTGGAGGGGCTGGGGCCAACGTCCTGACTTTC. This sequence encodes CASSLGIFGGAGANVLTF.

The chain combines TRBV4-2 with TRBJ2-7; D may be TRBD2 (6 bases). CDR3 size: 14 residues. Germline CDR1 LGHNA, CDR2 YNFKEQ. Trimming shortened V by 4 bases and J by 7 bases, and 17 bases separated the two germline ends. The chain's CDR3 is CASSRSLLAREQYF. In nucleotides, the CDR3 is TGTGCCAGCAGCCGGAGTCTACTAGCCCGGGAGCAGTACTTC.

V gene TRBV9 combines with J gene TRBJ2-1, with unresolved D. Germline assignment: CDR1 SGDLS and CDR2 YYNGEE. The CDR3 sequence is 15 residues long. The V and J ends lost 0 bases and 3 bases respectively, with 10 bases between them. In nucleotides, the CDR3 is TGTGCCAGCAGCGTAGTGGGCGGCATCTACAATGAGCAGTTCTTC. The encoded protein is CASSVVGGIYNEQFF.

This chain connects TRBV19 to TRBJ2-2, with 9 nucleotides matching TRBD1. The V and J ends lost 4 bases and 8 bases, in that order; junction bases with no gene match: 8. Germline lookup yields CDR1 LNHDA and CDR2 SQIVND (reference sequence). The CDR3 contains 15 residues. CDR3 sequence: CASSTDRGLAGELFF. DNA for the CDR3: TGTGCCAGTAGTACCGACAGGGGGTTGGCTGGGGAGCTGTTTTTT.